This T cell receptor (beta chain) emerged from a study of response to subunit inactivated influenza vaccine. Findings and limits, study-wide: Authors suggested each seasonal influenza vaccination recruits few new T cells.

There are many counts of this clonotype. What it recognizes is unknown. The V end lost 3 bases, the J end lost 2 bases, and 10 bases lay between the germline ends. The CDR3 is 15 amino acids. TCRdb fed the RT-PCR reads into MiXCR, producing one record per CDR3 protein. There are around 480,000 distinct CDR3 sequences in the sample; approximately 11% occur only once, and about 12% lies in the top ten. The V gene is TRBV12-3 or TRBV12-4, the J gene TRBJ2-2; D may be TRBD1 or TRBD2 (5 bases each). This receptor was identified in a man aged 50-60 years who received an inactivated influenza vaccine. Source: PBMCs from blood, taken more than 35 days after vaccination. The CDR3 loop reads CASSLRGVNTGELFF. CDR3 DNA sequence: TGTGCCAGCAGTTTGAGGGGAGTCAACACCGGGGAGCTGTTTTTT.